This T cell receptor beta chain was documented in a study of T cells in Graves' hyperthyroidism and ophthalmopathy. General study results and limits: Blood shared most expanded thyroid clonotypes above 0.001. With a median lead of roughly 6.8 months before onset, the model predicted ophthalmopathy.

Researchers amplified the TCR beta CDR3 regions from RNA transcripts. A first-round RT-PCR of the TCR CDR3 used the HTBI primer set. One entry per CDR3 protein results from TCRdb running MiXCR on the multiplex PCR reads. The sample includes roughly 660,000 distinct CDR3 sequences, 17% of them seen just once. The V and J ends lost 6 bases and 8 bases, in that order; junction bases with no gene match: 4. Germline V gene data show CDR1 as SNHLY and CDR2 as FYNNEI. This CDR3 region has 13 residues. This clonotype was detected many times. Antigen unknown. Disease duration under 2 months; hyperthyroidism patients were aged 18 to 65.

Source material: blood. The V gene is TRBV2, the J gene TRBJ1-4, with 9 nucleotides matching TRBD1. The sequence came from a man aged 45-60 years with Graves' hyperthyroidism. The CDR3 reads CASRGQGGEKLFF. In DNA form, the CDR3 reads TGTGCCAGCAGGGGACAGGGTGGCGAAAAACTGTTTTTT.